This T cell receptor beta chain was profiled in a study of graft-versus-host responses after intestinal transplantation. Study-wide context: Each patient got anti-thymocyte globulin induction, then tacrolimus and steroids for around three years.

This clone was counted between two and nine times. V lost 0 bases and J lost 3, with 9 bases in between. This CDR3 has 14 amino acids. The V gene's germline CDR1 is SGHRS and CDR2 YFSETQ. Whole-study results and caveats: The recipient marrow held GvH clones, and some of them showed up first in ileum or blood.

Assay used: immunoSEQ multiplex PCR; TCRdb lists only in-frame clones, some missing. The table lists several thousand clones, about a fifth of them singletons. The chain has TRBV5-1 and TRBJ1-1; D uncertain. The sequences come from alloreactive CD4+ T cells from a mixed lymphocyte reaction culture, collected before transplantation. Subset of the sample: CFSE-low proliferating T cells sorted from approximately 6-day pre-transplant mixed lymphocyte reaction (GvH or HvG direction). This TCR derives from a human patient who was an organ donor for intestinal transplantation. The CDR3: CASSLEGTYTEAFF. Here the CDR3 DNA reads TGCGCCAGCAGCTTGGAGGGTACGTACACTGAAGCTTTCTTT. Together with reference TRBV5-1 and TRBJ1-1, the CDR3 gives the full variable domain: KAGVTQTPRYLIKTRGQQVTLSCSPISGHRSVSWYQQTPGQGLQFLFEYFSETQRNKGNFPGRFSGRQFSNSRSEMNVSTLELGDSALYLCASSLEGTYTEAFFGQGTRLTVV.